Detailed here is one TCR beta chain. Its antigen is still unknown. Found in a library prepared for alpha chains, this beta chain is an off-target read, and its abundance has little meaning. Naive CD4+ T cells were purified with Tregs depleted by CD25. General observations from the study: The larger cohort examined one V-J beta rearrangement, not whole repertoires. Tumor memory CD4+ T cell TCR gene usage was found to cluster with blood and lymph node memory CD4+ cells and with lymph node naive CD4+ cells.

Semi-nested PCR with Nested Universal Primer A followed constant-region reverse priming of full-length variable regions. TCRdb reprocessed the 5' RACE reads with MiXCR, giving one entry per CDR3 protein. Of about 180 distinct CDR3 sequences listed, about 94% are singletons. The specimen was naive CD4+ T cells sorted from blood. Indicated subset: naive CD4+ T cells, CD4+CD45RA+CD25-. The TCR originated in a female donor with breast cancer.

The CDR3: CAISDPSYEQYF. The CDR3 DNA reads as TGTGCCATCAGTGACCCATCCTACGAGCAGTACTTC. The chain combines TRBV10-3 with TRBJ2-7; D gene uncertain. The CDR3 runs to 12 residues. The germline V and J ends were trimmed by 3 bases and 1 base, with 4 bases remaining between them. From germline, CDR1 is ENHRY and CDR2 SYGVKD.